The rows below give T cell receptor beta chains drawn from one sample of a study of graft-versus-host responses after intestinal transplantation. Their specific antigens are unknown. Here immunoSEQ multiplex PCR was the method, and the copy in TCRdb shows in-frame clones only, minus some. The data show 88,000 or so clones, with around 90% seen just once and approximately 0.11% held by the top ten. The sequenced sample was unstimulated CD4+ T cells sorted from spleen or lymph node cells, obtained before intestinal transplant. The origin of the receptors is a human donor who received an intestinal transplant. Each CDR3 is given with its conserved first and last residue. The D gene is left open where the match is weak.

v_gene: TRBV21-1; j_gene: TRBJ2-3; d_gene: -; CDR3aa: CASSKTGGPTESTDTQYF; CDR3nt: TGTGCCAGCAGCAAAACGGGGGGACCTACCGAAAGCACAGATACGCAGTATTTT
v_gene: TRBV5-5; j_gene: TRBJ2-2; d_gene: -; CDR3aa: CASSLAGNAGELFF; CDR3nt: TGTGCCAGCAGCTTGGCGGGGAACGCCGGGGAGCTGTTTTTT
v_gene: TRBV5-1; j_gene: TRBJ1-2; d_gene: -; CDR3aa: CASSLMASGDYGYTF; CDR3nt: TGCGCCAGCAGCTTGATGGCCTCAGGGGACTATGGCTACACCTTC
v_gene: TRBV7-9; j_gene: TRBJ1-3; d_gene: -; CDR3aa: CATSGISGNTIYF; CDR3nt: TGTGCCACATCAGGGATCTCTGGAAACACCATATATTTT
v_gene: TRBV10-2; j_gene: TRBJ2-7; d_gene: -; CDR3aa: CASTQGPPYEQYF; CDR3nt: TGCGCCAGCACACAGGGTCCTCCCTACGAGCAGTACTTC
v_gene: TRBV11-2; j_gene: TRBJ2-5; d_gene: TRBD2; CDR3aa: CASSLGPVTSGQETQYF; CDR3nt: TGTGCCAGCAGCTTAGGCCCGGTTACTAGCGGACAAGAGACCCAGTACTTC
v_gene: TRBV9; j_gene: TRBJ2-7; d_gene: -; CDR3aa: CASSEREPSYEQYF; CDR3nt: TGTGCCAGCAGCGAGAGGGAACCCTCCTACGAGCAGTACTTC
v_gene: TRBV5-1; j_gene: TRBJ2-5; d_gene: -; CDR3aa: CASNLVAGRETQYF; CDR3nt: TGCGCCAGCAACTTGGTGGCAGGGCGAGAGACCCAGTACTTC
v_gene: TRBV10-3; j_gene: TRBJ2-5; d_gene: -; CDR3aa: CAITPDPGETQYF; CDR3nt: TGTGCCATCACTCCAGACCCGGGGGAGACCCAGTACTTC
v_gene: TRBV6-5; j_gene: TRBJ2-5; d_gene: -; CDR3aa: CASSYGGSQETQYF; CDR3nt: TGTGCCAGCAGTTACGGCGGCAGCCAAGAGACCCAGTACTTC
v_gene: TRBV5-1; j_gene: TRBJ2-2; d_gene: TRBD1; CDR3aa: CASSRIRTGVTGELFF; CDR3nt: TGCGCCAGCAGCAGAATTCGGACAGGGGTTACCGGGGAGCTGTTTTTT
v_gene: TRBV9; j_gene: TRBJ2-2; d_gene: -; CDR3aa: CASSVDSGTGELFF; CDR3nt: TGTGCCAGCAGCGTAGATTCGGGGACCGGGGAGCTGTTTTTT
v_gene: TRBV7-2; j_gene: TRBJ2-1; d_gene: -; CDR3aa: CASSLVVGAIFIDEQFF; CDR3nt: TGTGCCAGCAGCTTAGTCGTGGGGGCTATCTTCATTGATGAGCAGTTCTTC
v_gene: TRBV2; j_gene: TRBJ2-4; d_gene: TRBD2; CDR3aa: CASRKGTSGTLAKNIQYF; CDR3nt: TGTGCCAGCCGGAAAGGGACTAGCGGCACACTAGCCAAAAACATTCAGTACTTC
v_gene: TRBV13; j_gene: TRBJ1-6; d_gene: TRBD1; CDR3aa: CASSRQNYRGLSYNSPLHF; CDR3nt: TGTGCCAGCAGCCGACAAAATTACAGGGGGTTAAGCTATAATTCACCCCTCCACTTT
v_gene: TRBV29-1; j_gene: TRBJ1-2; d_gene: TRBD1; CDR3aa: CSARDSYGYTF; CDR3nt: TGCAGCGCACGGGACAGCTATGGCTACACCTTC
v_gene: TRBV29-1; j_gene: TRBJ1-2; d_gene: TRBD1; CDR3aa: CSVGFGQANNYGYTF; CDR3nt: TGCAGCGTCGGATTTGGACAGGCTAATAACTATGGCTACACCTTC
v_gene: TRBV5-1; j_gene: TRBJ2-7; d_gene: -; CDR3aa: CASSLAAGNTYEQYF; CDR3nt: TGCGCCAGCAGCTTGGCCGCGGGGAACACCTACGAGCAGTACTTC
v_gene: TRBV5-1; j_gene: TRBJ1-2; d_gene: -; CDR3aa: CASSSGILRRGYTF; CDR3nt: TGCGCCAGCAGCTCCGGGATCCTCCGAAGGGGCTACACCTTC
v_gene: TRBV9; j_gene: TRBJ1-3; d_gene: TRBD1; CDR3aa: CASSAGQGPPGNTIYF; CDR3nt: TGTGCCAGCAGCGCCGGACAGGGACCCCCTGGAAACACCATATATTTT
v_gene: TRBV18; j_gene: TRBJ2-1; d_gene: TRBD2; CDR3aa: CASSPGREGYHNEQFF; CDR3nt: TGTGCCAGCTCACCAGGGAGGGAGGGGTACCACAATGAGCAGTTCTTC
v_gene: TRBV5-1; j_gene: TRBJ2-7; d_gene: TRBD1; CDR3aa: CASRRWTGGAYEQYF; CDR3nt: TGCGCCAGCAGGCGTTGGACAGGGGGGGCCTACGAGCAGTACTTC
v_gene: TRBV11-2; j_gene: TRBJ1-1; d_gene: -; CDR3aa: CASSRDRNTEAFF; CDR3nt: TGTGCCAGCAGCCGTGACAGGAACACTGAAGCTTTCTTT
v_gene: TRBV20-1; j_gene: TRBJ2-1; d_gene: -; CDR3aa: CSARDQLEQFF; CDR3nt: TGCAGTGCTAGAGATCAGTTGGAGCAGTTCTTC
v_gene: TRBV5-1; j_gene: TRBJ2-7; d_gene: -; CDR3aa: CASSSGYEQYF; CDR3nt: TGCGCCAGCAGCTCCGGGTACGAGCAGTACTTC
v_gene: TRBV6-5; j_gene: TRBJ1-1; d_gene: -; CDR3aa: CASSRPGQNTEAFF; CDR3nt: TGTGCCAGCAGCAGACCGGGACAGAACACTGAAGCTTTCTTT
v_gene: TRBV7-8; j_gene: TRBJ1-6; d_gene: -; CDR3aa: CASSRQSFNSPLHF; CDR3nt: TGTGCCAGCAGCCGACAGAGCTTTAATTCACCCCTCCACTTT
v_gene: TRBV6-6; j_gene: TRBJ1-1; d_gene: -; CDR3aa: CASRHRETGTEAFF; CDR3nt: TGTGCCAGCCGTCACCGGGAAACCGGCACTGAAGCTTTCTTT
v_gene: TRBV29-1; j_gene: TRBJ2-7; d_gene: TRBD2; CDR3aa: CSGAGGPAYEQYF; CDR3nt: TGCAGCGGCGCGGGGGGCCCAGCCTACGAGCAGTACTTC
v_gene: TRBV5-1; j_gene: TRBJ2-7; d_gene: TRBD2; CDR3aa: CASRGGGSPFEEQYF; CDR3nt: TGCGCCAGTCGGGGCGGGGGGTCCCCCTTTGAGGAGCAGTACTTC
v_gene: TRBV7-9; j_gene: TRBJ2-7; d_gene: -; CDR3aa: CASSLAPYSGAPLYEQYF; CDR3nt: TGTGCCAGCAGCTTAGCGCCGTATTCAGGGGCTCCTCTCTACGAGCAGTACTTC
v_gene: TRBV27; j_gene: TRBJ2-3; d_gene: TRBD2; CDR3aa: CASGWGGRTDTQYF; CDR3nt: TGTGCCAGCGGATGGGGGGGGAGAACAGATACGCAGTATTTT
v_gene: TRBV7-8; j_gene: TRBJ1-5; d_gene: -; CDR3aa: CASSSTPRGYSNQPQHF; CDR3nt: TGTGCCAGCAGCTCAACCCCCAGGGGCTATAGCAATCAGCCCCAGCATTTT